This T cell receptor (beta chain) was captured by sequencing in a study of PD-L1 blockade in urothelial cancer. Study-wide context: Every 3 weeks, patients received intravenous atezolizumab 1,200 mg, beginning 2014. Men with urothelial cancer arising in the bladder made up about 85% of the roughly 29 patients.

The time point was: peripheral blood 6 weeks after treatment start. Locally advanced or metastatic urothelial carcinoma affected the patients. This table comes from immunoSEQ multiplex PCR, and its TCRdb copy is limited to in-frame clones, with some not included. The sample contains around 80,000 clones, about 91% of which appear only once. Germline CDR1 is SGHKS and CDR2 is YYEKEE (reference sequence). Trimming removed 4 bases at V and 2 bases at J, with 19 bases between. The CDR3 sequence is 17 residues long. This receptor was identified in a woman older than 75 with urothelial cancer. The chain uses TRBV5-5 and TRBJ2-1; TRBD1 might be the D (5 bases). The specimen comprised PBMCs, sampled around atezolizumab (anti-PD-L1) treatment. The CDR3 DNA reads TGTGCCAGCAGCCCATACCAACCGCAGACAGCCTACAATGAGCAGTTCTTC. This codes for CASSPYQPQTAYNEQFF.